The subject of this entry is one TCR beta chain. This record belongs to a study of T cell changes during pregnancy in multiple sclerosis. The assay was immunoSEQ multiplex PCR, and TCRdb's table has in-frame clones only and misses some. This table holds about 36,000 clones, about 92% found once. The sequencing sample was made of PBMCs (not recorded whether the cells were cultured). The clonotype was recovered from a female donor with multiple sclerosis, enrolled in a pregnancy study.

This chain's CDR3 is CASSLYREKEAGANVLTF. The DNA for the CDR3 is TGTGCCAGTAGTCTGTACCGGGAGAAAGAAGCTGGGGCCAACGTCCTGACTTTC. This chain joins TRBV19 and TRBJ2-6, with TRBD2 as a possible D gene (6 bases). Trimming stripped 5 bases from V and 2 bases from J, with 19 bases between. This CDR3 spans 18 amino acids. CDR1 is LNHDA and CDR2 is SQIVND in the germline V gene (reference sequence).